The present T cell receptor beta chain was sequenced within a study of cytomegalovirus exposure and HLA in healthy donors. Study-level findings and limits: It was 150 to 200 TCR beta chains that were listed as cytomegalovirus-associated.

This clone was seen only once. Its antigen is currently unknown. PCR involved 60 Vbeta and 13 Jbeta primers. The protocol was immunoSEQ multiplex PCR, while the TCRdb copy is restricted to in-frame clones and leaves out a portion. Of under 200,000 clones in the sample, roughly 75% were seen once. V trimming: 6 bases; J trimming: 4 bases; junction bases outside the gene matches: 6. The CDR3 has 14 amino acids. Germline CDR1 is SGHRS and CDR2 is YFSETQ. The J gene is TRBJ2-3, the V gene TRBV5-1, with TRBD2 matching over 9 bases. The sequencing input was PBMCs. This TCR was sampled from a woman aged 40 to 50 in good health and CMV-seropositive. The CDR3: CASKPGLAADTQYF. CDR3 nucleotides: TGCGCCAGCAAACCGGGACTAGCCGCAGATACGCAGTATTTT.